What follows are 16 T cell receptor beta chains derived from one specimen sequenced in a study of beta chain features in type 1 diabetes. Points from the study as a whole: Researchers report that Type 1 diabetes patients had moderately but significantly shorter TCRB CDR3s across all four CD4+ subsets.

Every bit of the isolated RNA underwent reverse transcription, so sequencing read expressed TCRB transcripts. Profiling relied on immunoSEQ multiplex PCR, and the TCRdb table lists in-frame clones only, not all of them. The sample has around 710,000 clones, around 12% seen once. No antigen has been assigned to these receptors. The sequenced sample consisted of naive CD4+ T cells from blood. The receptors originated from a man aged 30 to 45 with type 1 diabetes.

The V and J genes are TRBV18 and TRBJ2-7; tentative D call: TRBD2 (5 bases). CDR1 is KGHSH and CDR2 is LQKENI in the germline V gene. The V gene lost 0 bases and the J gene lost 6 bases, with 9 bases spanning the gap. This CDR3 has 13 amino acids. The CDR3 nucleotides read TGTGCCAGCTCACCACCGGGAGCGACCGAGCAGTACTTC. Its protein product is CASSPPGATEQYF.

This clone showed up just a few times. The rearrangement uses TRBV6-5 and TRBJ1-6; tentatively, D is TRBD1 (6 bases). This CDR3 region has 15 residues. CDR1 and CDR2 from the germline V gene are MNHEY and SVGAGI. V lost 0 bases and J lost 10, with 13 bases in between. CDR3 sequence reads: CASSYSAGDPSPLHF. The DNA for the CDR3 is TGTGCCAGCAGTTACTCGGCAGGGGACCCATCACCCCTCCACTTT.

A few counts support this clone. J is TRBJ2-5 and V is TRBV18; the match to TRBD1 covers 7 bases. Germline loops: CDR1 KGHSH, CDR2 LQKENI. Trimming took 2 bases from V and 5 from J; bases not matched to a gene: 8. CDR3 length: 15 amino acids. CDR3 nucleotides: TGTGCCAGCTCACCAACAGGGGCGCTGAGGGAGACCCAGTACTTC. Residues: CASSPTGALRETQYF.

This clone was observed once. The chain recombines TRBV6-6 with TRBJ1-2, with no clear D. CDR1 and CDR2 (germline): MNHNY, SVGAGI (reference sequence). V was shortened by 5 bases and J by 2 bases, with 6 bases between the two germline ends. This CDR3 comprises 12 residues. CDR3 bases: TGTGCCAGCAGTCAAACAAACTATGGCTACACCTTC. Its protein product is CASSQTNYGYTF.

The chain joins TRBV7-3 to TRBJ2-1; TRBD1 might be the D (5 bases). Germline-derived CDR1 and CDR2 are SGHTA and FQGTGA. The ends were cut back, 6 bases at V and 0 bases at J, with 15 bases in the middle. CDR3 length: 16 residues. CDR3 bases: TGTGCCAGCAGTCAAGGCAGGGCGAGCTCCTACAATGAGCAGTTCTTC. The encoded protein is CASSQGRASSYNEQFF. Based on the CDR3 plus reference TRBV7-3 and TRBJ2-1, the full variable domain is GAGVSQTPSNKVTEKGKYVELRCDPISGHTALYWYRQSLGQGPEFLIYFQGTGAADDSGLPNDRFFAVRPEGSVSTLKIQRTERGDSAVYLCASSQGRASSYNEQFFGPGTRLTVL.

The chain carries TRBV6-5 and TRBJ1-1, with D possibly TRBD1 on 5 matching bases. V was cut by 2 bases and J by 1 base, with 11 bases left in between. CDR1 MNHEY and CDR2 SVGAGI come from the germline V gene. CDR3 length: 15 amino acids. CDR3 sequence: CASSYGTGWNTEAFF. CDR3 bases: TGTGCCAGCAGTTACGGTACAGGTTGGAACACTGAAGCTTTCTTT.

The rearrangement links TRBV10-3 to TRBJ1-5, with D maybe TRBD1 (6 bases). The V end was cut by 3 bases, the J end by 5 bases, with 14 bases between. The CDR3 consists of 15 residues. Germline lookup yields CDR1 ENHRY and CDR2 SYGVKD. The CDR3 is CAISEGVGGDQPQHF. CDR3 DNA sequence: TGTGCCATCAGTGAAGGAGTAGGGGGTGATCAGCCCCAGCATTTT.

This clone was detected a few times. This chain uses TRBV7-8 with TRBJ1-1; D uncertain. The length of the CDR3 is 14 residues. Germline V gives CDR1 SGHVS, CDR2 FQNEAQ. The V gene lost 5 bases and the J gene lost 2 bases, with 12 bases spanning the gap. CDR3 DNA: TGTGCCAGCAGCACGGACCCACAAAACACTGAAGCTTTCTTT. This encodes CASSTDPQNTEAFF.

This clone was seen a few times. The rearrangement links TRBV10-3 to TRBJ1-3; no definite D call. Looked up from germline, CDR1 is ENHRY and CDR2 is SYGVKD. The CDR3 spans 14 residues. V lost 2 bases and J 2 bases, leaving 7 bases between the germline ends. As DNA, the CDR3 is TGTGCCATCAGTGAGGGGCAGGCTGGAAACACCATATATTTT. The encoded protein is CAISEGQAGNTIYF.

The table lists this clone with a few counts. This CDR3 is CAWSVRNRGNQPQHF. The CDR3 bases are TGTGCCTGGAGTGTACGAAACAGGGGCAATCAGCCCCAGCATTTT. This chain links TRBV30 with TRBJ1-5; D is perhaps TRBD1 (6 bases). The germline gives CDR1 GTSNPN, CDR2 SVGIG (reference sequence). The ends were cut back, 0 bases at V and 2 bases at J, with 11 bases in the middle. This CDR3 spans 15 amino acids.

This clone showed up just a few times. CDR3 DNA: TGTGCCAGCAGCGGCGAACTAGCGGTGAACACCGGGGAGCTGTTTTTT. Its protein product is CASSGELAVNTGELFF. The chain recombines TRBV9 with TRBJ2-2; 8 positions agree with TRBD2. Per germline, CDR1 SGDLS and CDR2 YYNGEE. J was trimmed by 1 base and V by 3 bases; bases with no gene match: 5. The CDR3 length is 16 residues.

This chain uses TRBV7-2 with TRBJ1-6; TRBD1 might be the D (5 bases). The V gene lost 4 bases and the J gene lost 7 bases, with 14 bases spanning the gap. There are 15 residues in the CDR3. Looked up from germline, CDR1 is SGHTA and CDR2 is FQGNSA. CDR3 region: CASSWADSLNSPLHF. The CDR3 DNA reads TGTGCCAGCAGCTGGGCAGACAGTTTGAATTCACCCCTCCACTTT.

This clone was detected a few times. The CDR3 DNA reads TGCAGCGTTGCGCTAGGTAGCGGGAACACAGATACGCAGTATTTT. This encodes CSVALGSGNTDTQYF. The gene calls are TRBV29-1 and TRBJ2-3; 8 nucleotides align to TRBD2. Germline V gene data show CDR1 as SQVTM and CDR2 as ANQGSEA. V trimming: 4 bases; J trimming: 2 bases; junction bases outside the gene matches: 8. The CDR3 extends over 15 amino acids.

CDR3 residues: CASSPRGGSEQFF. As DNA, the CDR3 is TGTGCCAGCAGTCCAAGGGGTGGGAGTGAGCAGTTCTTC. The chain employs TRBV6-5 and TRBJ2-1; perhaps D is TRBD1 or TRBD2 (5 bases each). V lost 5 bases and J 9 bases, leaving 14 bases between the germline ends. CDR3 length: 13 amino acids. Germline V gene lookup returns CDR1 MNHEY and CDR2 SVGAGI.

This clone has a handful of counts. This chain links TRBV29-1 with TRBJ1-2, with a tentative D call TRBD1 (5 bases). Germline V CDR1 and CDR2: SQVTM, ANQGSEA. Trimming left V 3 bases short and J 6 bases short, with 23 bases between. The CDR3 loop spans 16 amino acids. The CDR3 DNA reads as TGCAGCGTTGATAATTTAGGGTCAGGGCGGAGGGATGGCTACACCTTC. This translates into CSVDNLGSGRRDGYTF.

This clone was seen more than once but under ten times. This rearrangement joins TRBV6-1 to TRBJ2-7, with TRBD1 matching over 9 bases. The J segment lost 6 bases and the V segment lost 4 bases, leaving 7 bases of the junction unmatched. The CDR3 extends over 14 amino acids. Germline V gene lookup returns CDR1 MNHNS and CDR2 SASEGT. CDR3 coding DNA: TGTGCCAGCAGTGGTCCCGGGACAGGGTTCGAGCAGTACTTC. Amino acid sequence: CASSGPGTGFEQYF.